The next 27 T cell receptor beta chains were all read from a single sample in a study of T-cell memory formation after mild COVID-19. Via MiXCR, TCRdb re-called the 5' RACE reads, giving one row per CDR3 protein. The table has roughly 350,000 distinct CDR3 sequences, around 21% seen once. Material for sequencing was PBMCs or a T cell subset sorted from them (not recorded which). These receptors were taken from an adult woman who had mild COVID-19 (a few samples of this study predate the infection). Cell type and time point are not known.

The V call is TRBV12-3 or TRBV12-4, the J call TRBJ2-5; 7 nucleotides agree with TRBD1. The CDR3 consists of 14 residues. V trimming: 5 bases; J trimming: 3 bases; junction bases outside the gene matches: 6. The CDR3 DNA reads as TGTGCCAGCAGTCTCTGGGACAGAGAAGAGACCCAGTACTTC. Its translation is CASSLWDREETQYF.

This clonotype was seen more than once but under ten times. The J gene is TRBJ1-2, the V gene TRBV7-3; possible D gene TRBD1, 5 bases. The CDR3 runs 16 residues. Germline V gene lookup returns CDR1 SGHTA and CDR2 FQGTGA. Trimming took off 0 bases at V and 2 bases at J, with 13 bases between the two ends. CDR3 in DNA: TGTGCCAGCAGCTTAACAGCCCTAAGGGGAAACTATGGCTACACCTTC. Encoded protein: CASSLTALRGNYGYTF.

This clonotype was picked up a small number of times. The chain is built from TRBV12-3 or TRBV12-4 and TRBJ1-2; D possibly corresponds to TRBD1 (6 bases). Trimming stripped 5 bases from V and 6 bases from J, with 13 bases between. The CDR3 runs to 13 residues. The CDR3 coding sequence is TGTGCCAGCAGTCTCCCTCCAGGGGATGGCTACACCTTC. It yields the protein CASSLPPGDGYTF.

This chain joins TRBV6-1 and TRBJ2-5; TRBD1 is a possible D gene (5 bases). The V gene lost 4 bases and the J gene lost 5 bases, with 11 bases spanning the gap. The CDR3 extends over 13 amino acids. Germline V lookup: CDR1 MNHNS, CDR2 SASEGT. The CDR3 loop is CASSAGLEETQYF. The CDR3, as DNA: TGTGCCAGCAGTGCAGGGCTGGAGGAGACCCAGTACTTC.

This chain connects TRBV7-9 to TRBJ2-1; D remains unclear. The CDR3 sequence is 19 residues long. In germline, CDR1 is SEHNR, CDR2 FQNEAQ (reference sequence). V lost 6 bases to trimming and J lost 0 bases, with 24 bases between them. As DNA, the CDR3 is TGTGCCAGCAGTCACGACCCCCTTGCAGTGACAAGCTCCTACAATGAGCAGTTCTTC. The encoded protein is CASSHDPLAVTSSYNEQFF.

The chain has TRBV15 and TRBJ2-1; 11 bases line up with TRBD1. The CDR3 consists of 16 residues. The V gene's germline CDR1 is LNHNV and CDR2 YYDKDF (reference sequence). Losses at the gene ends were 6 bases for V and 7 bases for J; bases not matched to a gene: 11. CDR3 residues: CATRSTDRGLGNEQFF. The CDR3 bases are TGTGCCACCAGATCGACGGACAGGGGGCTTGGGAATGAGCAGTTCTTC.

This clonotype was seen a handful of times. The chain joins TRBV10-3 to TRBJ2-5; 7 positions agree with TRBD1. The length of the CDR3 is 15 residues. The V gene's germline CDR1 is ENHRY and CDR2 SYGVKD. The V and J ends lost 2 bases and 3 bases, in that order; junction bases with no gene match: 6. DNA for the CDR3: TGTGCCATCAGTGAGAAGACGACAGGGAAAGAGACCCAGTACTTC. Translation gives CAISEKTTGKETQYF.

The chain couples TRBV7-9 to TRBJ1-1; tentatively, D is TRBD1 (5 bases). Per the germline V gene, CDR1 is SEHNR and CDR2 is FQNEAQ (reference sequence). The germline V and J ends were trimmed by 4 bases and 0 bases, with 18 bases remaining between them. This CDR3 contains 17 residues. The CDR3 DNA sequence: TGTGCCAGCAGCTATCCGGGACGGGGGGGGATGAACACTGAAGCTTTCTTT. The encoded protein is CASSYPGRGGMNTEAFF.

The chain couples TRBV7-9 to TRBJ2-7, with D uncertain. Germline V gene lookup returns CDR1 SEHNR and CDR2 FQNEAQ (reference sequence). Trimming stripped 4 bases from V and 0 bases from J, with 7 bases between. The CDR3 has 13 residues. Here the CDR3 DNA reads TGTGCCAGCAGCTCTCATCCCTCCTACGAGCAGTACTTC. This codes for CASSSHPSYEQYF.

The chain carries TRBV6-5 and TRBJ2-2, with 15 bases fitting TRBD2. V gave up 6 bases and J gave up 9 bases; unmatched junction bases: 14. The CDR3 has 18 residues. The germline V gene encodes CDR1 MNHEY and CDR2 SVGAGI. For the CDR3, the DNA is TGTGCCAGCAGAAACCCGGGACTAGCGGGGGGCTCACCGAGGGAGCTGTTTTTT. Translation: CASRNPGLAGGSPRELFF.

V is TRBV5-1 and J is TRBJ1-5, with 8 bases matching TRBD1. In germline, CDR1 is SGHRS, CDR2 YFSETQ. After removal of 2 bases from V and 3 bases from J, the junction contained 7 bases not matched to a gene. This CDR3 region has 16 residues. The CDR3 here is CASSLGTGGLNQPQHF. The CDR3, as DNA: TGCGCCAGCAGCTTAGGGACAGGCGGCCTCAATCAGCCCCAGCATTTT.

A few counts support this clonotype. This chain links TRBV7-8 with TRBJ1-5; 8 positions agree with TRBD1. The V segment lost 4 bases and the J segment 6 bases; nucleotides outside the gene matches: 17. This CDR3 spans 18 amino acids. CDR1 and CDR2 (germline): SGHVS, FQNEAQ. The CDR3 protein is CASSSHAIGQGKLQPQHF. The CDR3 coding sequence is TGTGCCAGCAGCTCCCACGCCATCGGACAGGGCAAGCTTCAGCCCCAGCATTTT.

The chain links TRBV6-1 to TRBJ2-3, with 8 positions matching TRBD2. The germline CDR1 and CDR2 sequences are MNHNS and SASEGT. J lost 0 bases, V lost 4 bases, and 6 bases had no gene match. The CDR3 is made up of 16 amino acids. CDR3 sequence reads: CASSGLAGGSTDTQYF. In DNA, the CDR3 is TGTGCCAGCAGTGGGCTAGCGGGCGGGAGCACAGATACGCAGTATTTT.

In DNA, the CDR3 is TGTGCCAGCAGCGAGACTAGCGGGATTCCCTACGAGCAGTACTTC. As protein: CASSETSGIPYEQYF. This chain connects TRBV9 to TRBJ2-7; 11 bases are a match to TRBD2. The CDR3 is 15 residues long. With 3 bases clipped from V and 2 bases from J, the junction kept 4 bases outside the gene matches. Germline CDR1 and CDR2: SGDLS and YYNGEE.

The chain has TRBV14 and TRBJ2-1, with no clear D. V was clipped by 2 bases and J by 8 bases, with 10 bases between them. The germline gives CDR1 SGHDN, CDR2 FVKESK. The length of the CDR3 is 13 residues. As DNA, the CDR3 is TGTGCCAGCAGCCAAATGGTCCGGGATGAGCAGTTCTTC. Its protein product is CASSQMVRDEQFF.

This clonotype was counted a few times. The chain employs TRBV3-1 and TRBJ1-2; TRBD1 is a possible D gene (6 bases). Germline lookup yields CDR1 LGHDT and CDR2 YNNKEL (reference sequence). The CDR3 extends over 14 amino acids. V gave up 6 bases and J gave up 0 bases, with 11 bases separating them. The CDR3 reads CASRQQGSNYGYTF. The CDR3 coding sequence is TGTGCCAGCAGGCAACAGGGATCTAACTATGGCTACACCTTC.

This clonotype has a handful of counts. The V gene is TRBV2, the J gene TRBJ2-1; 9 nucleotides match TRBD1. There are 13 residues in the CDR3. Germline V gene sequence: CDR1 SNHLY, CDR2 FYNNEI. With V trimmed by 10 bases and J by 6 bases, 7 bases remained unmatched. Written as DNA, the CDR3 is TGTGCCACCCTGCTGGGACAGGGCAATGAGCAGTTCTTC. Protein: CATLLGQGNEQFF. Full variable domain (missing parts from reference TRBV2 and TRBJ2-1): EPEVTQTPSHQVTQMGQEVILRCVPISNHLYFYWYRQILGQKVEFLVSFYNNEISEKSEIFDDQFSVERPDGSNFTLKIRSTKLEDSAMYFCATLLGQGNEQFFGPGTRLTVL.

The genes are TRBV6-1 and TRBJ1-4, with D hard to call. The CDR3 contains 12 residues. Germline loops: CDR1 MNHNS, CDR2 SASEGT. V was cut by 6 bases and J by 7 bases, with 9 bases left in between. The CDR3 protein is CASSAGREKLFF. CDR3 coding DNA: TGTGCCAGCAGCGCGGGTCGTGAAAAACTGTTTTTT.

The J gene is TRBJ1-1, the V gene TRBV12-3 or TRBV12-4; a weak D match, TRBD1 (6 bases). This CDR3 has 13 residues. The V end lost 5 bases, the J end lost 5 bases, and 12 bases lay between the germline ends. The CDR3 protein is CASSSTGMTEAFF. In nucleotides, the CDR3 is TGTGCCAGCAGTAGCACAGGGATGACTGAAGCTTTCTTT.

This clonotype was seen repeatedly, ten times or more. The CDR3 region has the DNA TGTGCCAGCAGCTTAACCCCAGATACGCAGTATTTT. Translated: CASSLTPDTQYF. This chain connects TRBV7-2 to TRBJ2-3; no clear D gene. Germline values: CDR1 SGHTA, CDR2 FQGNSA. This CDR3 contains 12 residues. V lost 2 bases and J lost 4, with 4 bases in between.

The V gene is TRBV5-1, the J gene TRBJ2-1; D ambiguous. V gave up 1 base and J gave up 1 base, with 9 bases separating them. The CDR3 runs to 15 residues. Germline values: CDR1 SGHRS, CDR2 YFSETQ. CDR3 coding DNA: TGCGCCAGCAGCTTGTCGATCCAGTCCTACAATGAGCAGTTCTTC. Its translation is CASSLSIQSYNEQFF.

This clonotype was observed a handful of times. The genes are TRBV10-3 and TRBJ1-1; TRBD1 matches at 7 bases. CDR1 is ENHRY and CDR2 is SYGVKD in the germline V gene. The CDR3 contains 14 residues. V dropped 6 bases and J dropped 4; count of bases not matched to a gene: 8. Here the CDR3 reads CAIRPGGEGTEAFF. In DNA form, the CDR3 reads TGTGCCATCAGGCCAGGGGGTGAAGGCACTGAAGCTTTCTTT.

The chain has TRBV4-2 and TRBJ1-2; D gene uncertain. CDR1 is LGHNA, CDR2 YNFKEQ, per germline. CDR3 length equals 14 residues. V was clipped by 5 bases and J by 0 bases, with 10 bases between them. The CDR3 loop is CASSTDNPNYGYTF. The CDR3 DNA is TGTGCCAGCAGCACAGACAACCCTAACTATGGCTACACCTTC.

This clonotype was found a few times. This sequence joins TRBV7-8 and TRBJ1-4, with D unresolved. The CDR3 covers 15 residues. Trimming cost V 3 bases and J 8 bases, with 16 bases left between them. Germline V gene lookup returns CDR1 SGHVS and CDR2 FQNEAQ. The CDR3 DNA reads as TGTGCCAGCAGCTTGAGTAGAGAGGGCGGAGAAAAACTGTTTTTT. Translation: CASSLSREGGEKLFF.

The gene calls are TRBV7-9 and TRBJ1-2; D gene unclear. The CDR3 runs to 14 residues. V shed 1 base and J shed 13 bases, with 19 bases lying between them. The V gene's germline CDR1 is SEHNR and CDR2 FQNEAQ (reference sequence). The CDR3, as DNA: TGTGCCAGCAGCTTAGTTGAACCAACGCCGGCTTGCACCTTC. This gives the protein CASSLVEPTPACTF.

This clonotype was observed at least ten times. This sequence joins TRBV29-1 and TRBJ2-3; no reliable D call. The CDR3 extends over 13 amino acids. V dropped 2 bases and J dropped 2 bases, with 8 bases sitting between them. The germline gives CDR1 SQVTM, CDR2 ANQGSEA. CDR3 amino acids: CSVEKSYTDTQYF. The CDR3 DNA follows: TGCAGCGTTGAAAAGAGTTACACAGATACGCAGTATTTT.

This clonotype was detected a few times. The chain couples TRBV5-5 to TRBJ2-1, with D possibly being TRBD1 (6 bases). The CDR3 length is 14 residues. Looked up from germline, CDR1 is SGHKS and CDR2 is YYEKEE (reference sequence). V dropped 3 bases and J dropped 10 bases, with 17 bases sitting between them. In DNA, the CDR3 is TGTGCCAGCAGCTCCTTTCAGGGGACCCAAGAGCAGTTCTTC. It specifies CASSSFQGTQEQFF. The variable domain in full, with the rest retrieved from reference TRBV5-5 and TRBJ2-1, is DAGVTQSPTHLIKTRGQQVTLRCSPISGHKSVSWYQQVLGQGPQFIFQYYEKEERGRGNFPDRFSARQFPNYSSELNVNALLLGDSALYLCASSSFQGTQEQFFGPGTRLTVL.